A selection of T cell receptor beta chains follows, all from one sample in a study of OX40 agonist ivuxolimab in advanced cancers. Produced via immunoSEQ multiplex PCR; TCRdb's table is partial and in-frame only. This table has under 95,000 clones, about 83% appearing once. Here the sequenced sample was CD4+ or CD8+ T cells sorted from blood, taken in a trial of the OX40 agonist ivuxolimab. These receptors were collected from an adult with an advanced solid tumor such as melanoma, head and neck, liver or kidney cancer. CDR3s include the opening cysteine and the closing phenylalanine or tryptophan. The D gene is left open where the match is weak. The listing skips clone size in some rows; elsewhere it reads once, few, many or a size class.

>.|TRBV9|TRBJ2-2|.
TGTGCCAGCACCTCCATAGAGGACACCGGGGAGCTGTTTTTT
CASTSIEDTGELFF
>TRBD2|TRBV19|TRBJ2-3|once
TGTGCCAGTAGTATAAGGCCCCCGGGGACTAGCGGGACCACAGATACGCAGTATTTT
CASSIRPPGTSGTTDTQYF
>TRBD1|TRBV6-1|TRBJ1-1|.
TGTGCCAGCAGCGCAACAGGGGCATACACTGAAGCTTTCTTT
CASSATGAYTEAFF
>.|TRBV7-2|TRBJ2-7|.
TGTGCCAGCAGCCTTGACAGTCGCGAGCAGTACTTC
CASSLDSREQYF
>TRBD1|TRBV29-1|TRBJ2-7|.
TGCAGCGTTGCGACAGGGGTATACTACGAGCAGTACTTC
CSVATGVYYEQYF
>.|TRBV5-1|TRBJ2-7|.
TGCGCCAGCAGCCAGGGGAACTACGAGCAGTACTTC
CASSQGNYEQYF
>.|TRBV10-3|TRBJ1-2|.
TGTGCCATCATGGCAGGGGAAGGGAGCTATGGCTACACCTTC
CAIMAGEGSYGYTF
>.|TRBV5-1|TRBJ1-1|.
TGCGCCAGCAAGGGTCTAGCGGGCGGAAACACTGAAGCTTTCTTT
CASKGLAGGNTEAFF
>.|TRBV6-1|TRBJ2-1|.
TGTGCCAGCAGTCGAGGGGGGACCTACAATGAGCAGTTCTTC
CASSRGGTYNEQFF
>.|TRBV7-2|TRBJ2-1|once
TGTGCCAGCAGCTCATTCAGGACAGACAATGAGCAGTTCTTC
CASSSFRTDNEQFF
>TRBD2|TRBV7-2|TRBJ2-1|.
TGTGCCAGCAGCTTAATTCTGGCGGGAGGTAATGAGCAGTTCTTC
CASSLILAGGNEQFF
>.|TRBV19|TRBJ1-2|.
TGTGCCAGTAGCAGGCCGGACAGTTCTAACTATGGCTACACCTTC
CASSRPDSSNYGYTF
>.|TRBV7-9|TRBJ2-2|.
TGTGCCAGCAGCCCCGTCGAGGAGCTGTTTTTT
CASSPVEELFF
>.|TRBV30|TRBJ2-5|.
TGTGCTTCAACGTCCGGGACGCAAGAGACCCAGTACTTC
CASTSGTQETQYF
>.|TRBV15|TRBJ2-7|.
TGTGCCACCAGCAGACAGGGCCTATCCCCCCTTAGCTCCTACGAGCAGTACTTC
CATSRQGLSPLSSYEQYF
>.|TRBV27|TRBJ2-1|.
TGTGCCAGCAGTTTGATGGGACGAGTGAGTGAGCAGTTCTTC
CASSLMGRVSEQFF
>TRBD1|TRBV6-6|TRBJ1-4|.
TGTGCCAGCAACCCGAAAGGGACAGGGGCCGGGGAACTGTTTTTT
CASNPKGTGAGELFF
>.|TRBV1|TRBJ2-7|.
TGCACCAGCAGCCAAGATGGGACAGGGGCCGACGAGCAGTACTTC
CTSSQDGTGADEQYF
>.|TRBV30|TRBJ1-1|.
TGTGCCTGGAGTGTGGGACCGACACAGATTGAAGCTTTCTTT
CAWSVGPTQIEAFF
>TRBD1|TRBV5-5|TRBJ2-3|.
TGTGCCAGCAGCTCGGGACAGGGCACAGATACGCAGTATTTT
CASSSGQGTDTQYF
>TRBD1|TRBV30|TRBJ2-2|.
TGTGCCTGGAGAGAAGGACAGGGGGCATACGGGGAGCTGTTTTTT
CAWREGQGAYGELFF
>TRBD1|TRBV5-6|TRBJ1-4|.
TGTGCCAGCAGCCACCGGACAGGGGCTGATGAAAAACTGTTTTTT
CASSHRTGADEKLFF
>.|TRBV5-4|TRBJ2-1|.
TGTGCCAGCAGCTTGTTTAGTGCGGGGGCCAATGAGCAGTTCTTC
CASSLFSAGANEQFF
>.|TRBV5-1|TRBJ2-7|.
TGCGCCAGCAGCTTTGAGGGAAAAGACGAGCAGTACTTC
CASSFEGKDEQYF
>.|TRBV11-3|TRBJ1-3|.
TGTGCCAGCAGCTCGGGAGGAAACACCATATATTTT
CASSSGGNTIYF
>TRBD2|TRBV9|TRBJ2-1|once
TGTGCCAGCAGTTTCTCTAGCGGGAGGGAGAATGAGCAGTTCTTC
CASSFSSGRENEQFF
>TRBD1|TRBV19|TRBJ1-6|.
TGTGCCAGTAGTATCCTGTCCGGGACAGGGGACTCACCCCTCCACTTT
CASSILSGTGDSPLHF
>.|TRBV7-8|TRBJ2-2|.
TGTGCCAGCAGCCCTGGACCACGATTGTTTACCGGGGAGCTGTTTTTT
CASSPGPRLFTGELFF
>TRBD2|TRBV27|TRBJ2-3|.
TGTGCCAGCAGGACGCACGCCGGGACTAGCTCCAGCACAGATACGCAGTATTTT
CASRTHAGTSSSTDTQYF
>.|TRBV19|TRBJ2-1|.
TGTGCCAGTAGTGGGCCGCTTGGTTTCGGTGAGCAGTTCTTC
CASSGPLGFGEQFF
>TRBD2|TRBV5-1|TRBJ2-2|.
TGCGCCAGCAGCGACCCTAGCGGGGGCACCGGGCCCGGGGAGCTGTTTTTT
CASSDPSGGTGPGELFF
>.|TRBV4-2|TRBJ2-1|once
TGTGCCAGCAGCCAAGTAAGCGAGAGTGAGCAGTTCTTC
CASSQVSESEQFF
>.|TRBV6-5|TRBJ2-2|.
TGTGCCAGCAGTTATGTTGCTACCGGGGAGCTGTTTTTT
CASSYVATGELFF
>TRBD1|TRBV7-9|TRBJ1-2|.
TGTGCCAGCAGCTTAGTTACCCAGGGGGGAAACTATGGCTACACCTTC
CASSLVTQGGNYGYTF
>TRBD2|TRBV7-3|TRBJ2-1|.
TGTGCCAGCAGCTTAACCTATGAGACTAGCGGGAGAACAAATGAGCAGTTCTTC
CASSLTYETSGRTNEQFF
>.|TRBV30|TRBJ2-2|.
TGTGCCTGGAGCGAGGGGGTGGGGACCACGAACACCGGGGAGCTGTTTTTT
CAWSEGVGTTNTGELFF
>.|TRBV18|TRBJ2-6|.
TGTGCCAGCTCACCGTACAGCATCTCTGGGGCCAACGTCCTGACTTTC
CASSPYSISGANVLTF
>.|TRBV14|TRBJ2-3|.
TGTGCCAGCAGCCAAGAGGGGACTTTCACAGATACGCAGTATTTT
CASSQEGTFTDTQYF
>TRBD2|TRBV27|TRBJ2-1|.
TGTGCCAGCAGTTTTGCATCCGGGACTAGCTCCTACAATGAGCAGTTCTTC
CASSFASGTSSYNEQFF
>.|TRBV7-9|TRBJ2-5|.
TGTGCCAGCAGCCAATTAGTTAGTCAAGAGACCCAGTACTTC
CASSQLVSQETQYF
>TRBD1|TRBV7-8|TRBJ1-6|.
TGTGCCAGCAGCGTACAGGGGGCCAGGGATTCACCCCTCCACTTT
CASSVQGARDSPLHF
>.|TRBV7-6|TRBJ2-6|.
TGTGCCAGCAGCTTCAACGGGTATGGGGCCAACGTCCTGACTTTC
CASSFNGYGANVLTF
>.|TRBV13|TRBJ2-1|.
TGTGCCAGCAGCTCAGGGAATAGACTGTACAATGAGCAGTTCTTC
CASSSGNRLYNEQFF